The rows below give T cell receptor beta chains drawn from one sample of a study of patients and donors after allogeneic stem cell transplantation. From the RT-PCR reads, TCRdb called clonotypes with MiXCR, one entry per CDR3 protein. The table records roughly 960,000 distinct CDR3 sequences, more than 15% of them present only once. Specimen: blood, either unsorted or a sorted T cell fraction (not recorded which). Every receptor here comes from a human donor who was either an allogeneic HSCT recipient or a stem cell or donor lymphocyte infusion donor (not recorded which). It is not recorded whose cells these are; they may come from a transplant donor. Both conserved end residues are part of each CDR3. A D gene is named only where the DNA matches it firmly. Clone sizes are given selectively: once, few, many, or a class where the clone is expanded.

>few|TRBV12-3/TRBV12-4|.|TRBJ2-2
CASSPQDTKITGELFF
TGTGCCAGCAGTCCACAGGACACTAAGATAACCGGGGAGCTGTTTTTT
>.|TRBV5-1|.|TRBJ1-2
CASSSPNRGWDYGYTF
TGCGCCAGCAGCTCGCCGAACAGAGGATGGGACTATGGCTACACCTTC
>once|TRBV6-1|TRBD2|TRBJ2-1
CASSASGISNEQFF
TGTGCCAGCAGTGCTAGCGGGATTTCCAATGAGCAGTTCTTC
>many|TRBV12-3/TRBV12-4|TRBD2|TRBJ2-2
CASSPGTSGSWGVGELFF
TGTGCCAGCAGTCCCGGGACTAGCGGGAGCTGGGGCGTGGGGGAGCTGTTTTTT
>few|TRBV18|.|TRBJ2-1
CASSPNILTEQFF
TGTGCCAGCTCACCAAATATCCTAACTGAGCAGTTCTTC
>.|TRBV7-2|TRBD1|TRBJ1-2
CASSLVATGGGGYTF
TGTGCCAGCAGCTTAGTAGCGACAGGGGGAGGTGGCTACACCTTC
>.|TRBV2|.|TRBJ1-2
CASSGVAGYTF
TGTGCCAGCAGTGGAGTGGCTGGCTACACCTTC
>.|TRBV5-1|TRBD2|TRBJ2-1
CASSPTSGRAREQFF
TGCGCCAGCAGCCCGACTAGCGGGAGGGCCAGGGAGCAGTTCTTC
>few|TRBV21-1|.|TRBJ2-3
CASSKARRGNRGRQYF
TGTGCCAGCAGCAAAGCCCGGAGGGGAAACCGGGGTAGGCAGTATTTT
>few|TRBV12-3/TRBV12-4|.|TRBJ1-4
CASNFLNEKLFF
TGTGCCAGCAATTTTCTTAATGAAAAACTGTTTTTT
>.|TRBV5-6|.|TRBJ2-7
CASSSGGDGTSYEQYF
TGTGCCAGCAGCTCAGGAGGGGACGGAACCTCCTACGAGCAGTACTTC
>few|TRBV25-1|.|TRBJ1-1
CASSEYLGGTEAFF
TGTGCCAGCAGTGAATATTTGGGGGGCACTGAAGCTTTCTTT
>.|TRBV15|.|TRBJ2-7
CATRRVGRREQYF
TGTGCCACCCGCAGAGTAGGGAGGCGCGAGCAGTACTTC
>.|TRBV5-4|TRBD2|TRBJ2-1
CASSLDPSGSYNEQFF
TGTGCCAGCAGCTTGGATCCTAGCGGTTCCTACAATGAGCAGTTCTTC
>many|TRBV7-2|.|TRBJ1-5
CASSLLRASNQPQHF
TGTGCCAGCAGCCTCCTCCGGGCTAGCAATCAGCCCCAGCATTTT
>.|TRBV7-3|.|TRBJ2-1
CASSYQDRGRAFF
TGTGCCAGCAGTTACCAGGATCGAGGCCGGGCGTTCTTC
>.|TRBV6-5|.|TRBJ1-5
CASSYSRERDQPQHF
TGTGCCAGCAGTTACTCGCGGGAGCGGGATCAGCCCCAGCATTTT
>.|TRBV6-5|TRBD2|TRBJ2-5
CASSYWRGAQQETQYF
TGTGCCAGCAGTTACTGGCGGGGGGCCCAGCAAGAGACCCAGTACTTC
>.|TRBV10-3|TRBD1|TRBJ1-2
CAIRPDRVGYGYTF
TGTGCCATCAGACCGGACAGGGTGGGATATGGCTACACCTTC
>.|TRBV2|.|TRBJ1-1
CARNEQNTEAFF
TGTGCCAGGAACGAACAGAACACTGAAGCTTTCTTT
>.|TRBV12-3/TRBV12-4|.|TRBJ2-1
CASRVGGPYNEQFF
TGTGCCAGCAGAGTAGGGGGGCCCTACAATGAGCAGTTCTTC
>few|TRBV6-5|.|TRBJ1-1
CASSYSAGQLNTEAFF
TGTGCCAGCAGTTACTCGGCAGGGCAACTGAACACTGAAGCTTTCTTT
>few|TRBV15|.|TRBJ2-5
CATSRGGSQETQYF
TGTGCCACCAGCAGAGGAGGGAGCCAAGAGACCCAGTACTTC
>many|TRBV20-1|TRBD2|TRBJ2-3
CSASLTSGRTDTQYF
TGCAGTGCTAGTTTGACTAGCGGGAGAACAGATACGCAGTATTTT
>.|TRBV21-1|.|TRBJ2-5
CASSKPAGGRETQYF
TGTGCCAGCAGCAAGCCCGCGGGGGGCAGGGAGACCCAGTACTTC
>.|TRBV2|.|TRBJ2-1
CASVSAQYNEQFF
TGTGCCAGCGTTAGCGCCCAATACAATGAGCAGTTCTTC
>.|TRBV12-3/TRBV12-4|.|TRBJ2-5
CASSPGKTPQETQYF
TGTGCCAGCAGCCCTGGGAAGACCCCGCAAGAGACCCAGTACTTC
>few|TRBV20-1|.|TRBJ2-7
CSGYRVKNYEQYF
TGCAGCGGTTACAGGGTAAAGAACTACGAGCAGTACTTC
>few|TRBV5-1|.|TRBJ2-1
CASGGRYFSNEQFF
TGCGCCAGCGGGGGACGGTACTTTAGCAATGAGCAGTTCTTC
>many|TRBV20-1|.|TRBJ2-3
CSAIIPGRITGDTQYF
TGCAGTGCTATAATACCTGGGCGGATCACAGGAGATACGCAGTATTTT
>.|TRBV30|TRBD1|TRBJ1-4
CAGTGTVNEKLFF
TGTGCCGGGACCGGGACAGTGAACGAAAAACTGTTTTTT
>few|TRBV15|.|TRBJ2-3
CATSRDGGAFTDTQYF
TGTGCCACCAGCAGAGACGGCGGGGCCTTCACAGATACGCAGTATTTT
>.|TRBV20-1|TRBD2|TRBJ2-1
CSATAGRRDYRYNEQFF
TGCAGTGCGACAGCAGGTCGAAGGGACTATCGTTACAATGAGCAGTTCTTC